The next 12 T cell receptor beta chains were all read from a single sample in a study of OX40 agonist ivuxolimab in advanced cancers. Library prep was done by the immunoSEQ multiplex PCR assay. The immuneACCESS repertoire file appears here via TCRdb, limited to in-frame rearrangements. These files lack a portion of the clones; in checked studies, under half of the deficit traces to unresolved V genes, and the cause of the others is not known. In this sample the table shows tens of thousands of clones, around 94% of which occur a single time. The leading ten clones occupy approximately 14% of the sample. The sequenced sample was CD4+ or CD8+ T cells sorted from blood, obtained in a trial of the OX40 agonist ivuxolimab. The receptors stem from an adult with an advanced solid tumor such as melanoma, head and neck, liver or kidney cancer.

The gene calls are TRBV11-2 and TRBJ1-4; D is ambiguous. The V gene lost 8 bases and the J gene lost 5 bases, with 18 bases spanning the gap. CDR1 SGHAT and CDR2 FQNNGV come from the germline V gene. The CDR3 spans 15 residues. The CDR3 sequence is CASGAFWAPNEKLFF. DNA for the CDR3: TGTGCCAGCGGCGCCTTCTGGGCCCCGAATGAAAAACTGTTTTTT.

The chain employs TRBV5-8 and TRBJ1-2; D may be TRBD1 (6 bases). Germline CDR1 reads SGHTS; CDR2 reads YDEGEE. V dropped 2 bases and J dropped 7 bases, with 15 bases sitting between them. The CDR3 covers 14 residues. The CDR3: CASSFFGGASGYTF. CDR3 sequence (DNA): TGTGCCAGCAGCTTCTTTGGGGGCGCGAGTGGCTACACCTTC.

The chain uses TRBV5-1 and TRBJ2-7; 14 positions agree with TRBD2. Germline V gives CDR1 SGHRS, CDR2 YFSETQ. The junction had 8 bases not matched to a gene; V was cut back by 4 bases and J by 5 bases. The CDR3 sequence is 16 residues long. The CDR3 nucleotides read TGCGCCAGCAGCGAACGACTAGCGGGAGGGCCACACGAGCAGTACTTC. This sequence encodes CASSERLAGGPHEQYF.

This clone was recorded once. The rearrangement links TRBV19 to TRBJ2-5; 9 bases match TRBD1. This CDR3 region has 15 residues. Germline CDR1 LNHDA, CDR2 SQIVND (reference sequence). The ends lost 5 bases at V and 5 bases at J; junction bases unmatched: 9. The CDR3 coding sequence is TGTGCCAGTAGTTCCCATGGGACAGGGAGCGAGACCCAGTACTTC. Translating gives CASSSHGTGSETQYF.

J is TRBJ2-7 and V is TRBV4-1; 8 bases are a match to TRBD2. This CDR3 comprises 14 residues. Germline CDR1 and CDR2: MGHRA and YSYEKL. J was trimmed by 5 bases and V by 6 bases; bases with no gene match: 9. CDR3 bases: TGCGCCAGCAGTCCCGGGGGGGGACCCAACGAGCAGTACTTC. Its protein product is CASSPGGGPNEQYF.

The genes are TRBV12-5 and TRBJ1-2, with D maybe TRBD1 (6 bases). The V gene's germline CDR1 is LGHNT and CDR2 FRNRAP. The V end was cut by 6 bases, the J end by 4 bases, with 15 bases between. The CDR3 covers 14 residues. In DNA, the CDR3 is TGTGCTAGTGGAATGGGGGGCCGGGGCTATGGCTACACCTTC. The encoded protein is CASGMGGRGYGYTF.

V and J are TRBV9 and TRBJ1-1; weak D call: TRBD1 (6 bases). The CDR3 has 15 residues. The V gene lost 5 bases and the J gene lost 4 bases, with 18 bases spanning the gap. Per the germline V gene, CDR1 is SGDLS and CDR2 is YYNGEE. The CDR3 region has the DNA TGTGCCAGCAGTCCGATTGCAGGGGATATCACTGAAGCTTTCTTT. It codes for CASSPIAGDITEAFF.

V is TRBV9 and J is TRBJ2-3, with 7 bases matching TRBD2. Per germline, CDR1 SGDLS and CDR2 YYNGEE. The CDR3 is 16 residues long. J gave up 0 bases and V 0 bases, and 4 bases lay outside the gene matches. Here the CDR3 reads CASSVGQRGSTDTQYF. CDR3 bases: TGTGCCAGCAGCGTAGGCCAGCGGGGTAGCACAGATACGCAGTATTTT.

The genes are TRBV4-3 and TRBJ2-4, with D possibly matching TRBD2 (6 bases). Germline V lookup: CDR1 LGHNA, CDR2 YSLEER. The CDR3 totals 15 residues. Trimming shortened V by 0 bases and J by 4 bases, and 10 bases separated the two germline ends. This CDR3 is CASSQDNGGKNIQYF. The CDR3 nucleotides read TGCGCCAGCAGCCAAGATAATGGGGGGAAAAACATTCAGTACTTC.

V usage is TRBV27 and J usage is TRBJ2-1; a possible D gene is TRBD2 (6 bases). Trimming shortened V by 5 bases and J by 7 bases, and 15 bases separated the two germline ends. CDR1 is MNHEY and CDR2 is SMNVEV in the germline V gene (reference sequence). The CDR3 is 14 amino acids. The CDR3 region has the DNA TGTGCCAGCAGTCCGGGGACTGTAGGGAATGAGCAGTTCTTC. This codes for CASSPGTVGNEQFF.

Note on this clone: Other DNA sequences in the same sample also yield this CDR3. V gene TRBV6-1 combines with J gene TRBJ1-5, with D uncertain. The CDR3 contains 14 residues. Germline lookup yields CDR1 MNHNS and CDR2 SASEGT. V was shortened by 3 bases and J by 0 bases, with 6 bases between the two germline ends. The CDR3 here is CASSDGYSNQPQHF. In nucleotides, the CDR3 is TGTGCCAGCAGTGATGGGTATAGCAATCAGCCCCAGCATTTT.

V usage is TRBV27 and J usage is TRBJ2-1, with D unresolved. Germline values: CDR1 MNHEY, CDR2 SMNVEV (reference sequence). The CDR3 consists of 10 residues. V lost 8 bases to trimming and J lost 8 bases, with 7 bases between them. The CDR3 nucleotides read TGTGCCAGCGGCCCCCATGAGCAGTTCTTC. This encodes CASGPHEQFF.